The T cell receptor (beta chain) described here comes from a study of cytomegalovirus exposure and HLA in healthy donors. This clone has a single count. The antigen remains undetermined. Study-wide findings and caveats: Analysis was carried out at a later point, and it linked a missense DCLRE1C variant to TCR beta V- and J-gene trimming. DRB1 showed the most TCR associations and HLA-C the fewest in a later analysis, as rates varied by HLA locus.

PCR primers comprised 60 Vbeta and 13 Jbeta primers. The assay was immunoSEQ multiplex PCR, and TCRdb's table has in-frame clones only and misses some. The sample holds about 220,000 clones; over 70% are singletons and the top ten take roughly 0.66%. Trimming shortened V by 0 bases and J by 2 bases, and 17 bases separated the two germline ends. Germline values: CDR1 SEHNR, CDR2 FQNEAQ (reference sequence). The CDR3 runs to 17 residues. Source material: PBMCs. The chain couples TRBV7-9 to TRBJ2-7; the D gene is possibly TRBD2 (6 bases). The receptor was derived from a boy between 2 and 10 years old in good health and CMV-seronegative. Written as DNA, the CDR3 is TGTGCCAGCAGCTTAGCGGGACGGCGGGACCAGCCCTACGAGCAGTACTTC. This codes for CASSLAGRRDQPYEQYF.